This TCR beta chain was captured by sequencing in a study of T cells after yellow fever vaccination. About the research overall: With SMART-Seq v4 Ultra Low Input, the fractions containing low cell numbers were prepared.

The authors made TCR cDNA by 5'RACE template switching, adding a universal primer site and UMIs. TCRdb redid the calling of the 5' RACE reads with MiXCR, one entry per CDR3 protein. The table has about 29,000 distinct CDR3 sequences, 5% to 6% seen once. This clonotype was seen ten or more times. Its antigen remains unidentified. The study, taken as a whole, reports: Reappearance after the booster was seen for most primary-vaccination clones, at 95% to 97% CD4 and about 90% CD8. Repertoires sorted by FACS could include abundant clonotypes that are contaminants from the bulk population.

This TCR was recovered from a man aged 25 to 45 who received the YFV17D yellow fever vaccine. The sample was CD8+ T cells sorted from PBMCs, taken 10 days after the yellow fever booster vaccination.

The CDR3 here is CSVGTGLTDTQYF. The CDR3 nucleotides read TGCAGCGTTGGGACAGGCCTCACAGATACGCAGTATTTT. The chain combines TRBV29-1 with TRBJ2-3; 7 positions agree with TRBD1. J lost 2 bases, V lost 4 bases, and 3 bases had no gene match. The length of the CDR3 is 13 residues. The V gene's germline CDR1 is SQVTM and CDR2 ANQGSEA.